The 14 T cell receptor beta chains below all came from one sample that was sequenced in a study of response to subunit inactivated influenza vaccine. A single record per CDR3 protein comes from TCRdb applying MiXCR to the RT-PCR reads. The table includes about 800,000 distinct CDR3 sequences, about 20% detected once. This sample comprised PBMCs from blood, obtained 5 days after vaccination. The receptors come from a man over 45 who received an inactivated influenza vaccine.

The rearrangement links TRBV12-3 or TRBV12-4 to TRBJ2-3; TRBD2 agrees at 7 bases. Unmatched junction bases numbered 2, after V lost 2 bases and J lost 0 bases. There are 15 residues in the CDR3. The CDR3 loop is CASSLYSGSTDTQYF. CDR3 sequence (DNA): TGTGCCAGCAGTTTATATAGCGGGAGCACAGATACGCAGTATTTT.

This chain connects TRBV5-1 to TRBJ2-2; TRBD1 might be the D (6 bases). Germline CDR1 SGHRS, CDR2 YFSETQ. V was shortened by 0 bases and J by 7 bases, with 10 bases between the two germline ends. CDR3 length: 14 residues. CDR3 nucleotides: TGCGCCAGCAGCTTGGAACAGGGACACGGGGAGCTGTTTTTT. Its protein is CASSLEQGHGELFF.

J is TRBJ2-7 and V is TRBV20-1; the D gene is possibly TRBD2 (5 bases). This CDR3 spans 14 amino acids. Trimming took off 2 bases at V and 2 bases at J, with 13 bases between the two ends. Germline V CDR1 and CDR2: DFQATT, SNEGSKA (reference sequence). The CDR3 protein is CSARSSGPPYEQYF. The DNA of the CDR3 is TGCAGTGCTAGATCCAGCGGACCACCCTACGAGCAGTACTTC.

This clonotype was counted a few times. V usage is TRBV11-2 and J usage is TRBJ2-5, with D unclear. Trimming removed 7 bases from V and 5 bases from J, with 14 bases in between. This CDR3 comprises 13 residues. Germline CDR1 SGHAT, CDR2 FQNNGV. In nucleotides, the CDR3 is TGTGCCAGCACCCCTGGGGTTCTTGAGACCCAGTACTTC. Its translation is CASTPGVLETQYF. Full variable domain (outside the CDR3, taken from reference TRBV11-2 and TRBJ2-5): EAGVAQSPRYKIIEKRQSVAFWCNPISGHATLYWYQQILGQGPKLLIQFQNNGVVDDSQLPKDRFSAERLKGVDSTLKIQPAKLEDSAVYLCASTPGVLETQYFGPGTRLLVL.

This clonotype turned up a few times. The chain is built from TRBV5-1 and TRBJ2-7, with 8 bases lining up with TRBD2. Trimming took 4 bases from V and 1 from J; bases not matched to a gene: 4. Germline assignment: CDR1 SGHRS and CDR2 YFSETQ. The CDR3 totals 14 residues. CDR3 sequence reads: CASSPTSASYEQYF. The CDR3 DNA is TGCGCCAGCAGCCCGACTAGCGCGTCCTACGAGCAGTACTTC.

This clonotype was found many times. The rearrangement uses TRBV5-1 and TRBJ2-5; TRBD2 matches 8 bases. CDR1 and CDR2 from the germline V gene are SGHRS and YFSETQ. CDR3 length equals 15 residues. J gave up 4 bases and V 5 bases, and 10 bases lay outside the gene matches. The chain's CDR3 is CASSYSGTSAETQYF. CDR3 nucleotides: TGCGCCAGCAGTTACTCCGGGACTAGTGCAGAGACCCAGTACTTC.

This clonotype was picked up a small number of times. This chain links TRBV20-1 with TRBJ2-4; 7 bases are shared with TRBD2. J gave up 5 bases and V 2 bases, and 9 bases lay outside the gene matches. The CDR3 loop spans 15 amino acids. Germline V gene lookup returns CDR1 DFQATT and CDR2 SNEGSKA (reference sequence). The CDR3 sequence is CSARSAASGQNIQYF. Written as DNA, the CDR3 is TGCAGTGCTAGAAGTGCCGCTAGCGGCCAAAACATTCAGTACTTC.

At least ten counts were recorded for this clonotype. This rearrangement joins TRBV20-1 to TRBJ2-7; possible D gene TRBD1, 6 bases. The V end lost 0 bases, the J end lost 5 bases, and 11 bases lay between the germline ends. The CDR3 spans 13 residues. Germline V lookup: CDR1 DFQATT, CDR2 SNEGSKA (reference sequence). CDR3 coding DNA: TGCAGTGCTAGAGAACAGGGAAGACACGAGCAGTACTTC. It specifies CSAREQGRHEQYF.

This clonotype has only a few counts. This chain connects TRBV7-9 to TRBJ1-4; 7 bases align to TRBD1. The germline V gene has CDR1 SEHNR and CDR2 FQNEAQ (reference sequence). This CDR3 spans 15 amino acids. The V gene end was trimmed by 5 bases and the J gene end by 6 bases; junction bases not matched to a gene: 9. The CDR3 loop reads CASSRQGIKHEKLFF. As DNA, the CDR3 is TGTGCCAGCAGCCGACAGGGAATTAAGCATGAAAAACTGTTTTTT. The entire variable domain, with the rest obtained from reference TRBV7-9 and TRBJ1-4, is as follows: DTGVSQNPRHKITKRGQNVTFRCDPISEHNRLYWYRQTLGQGPEFLTYFQNEAQLEKSRLLSDRFSAERPKGSFSTLEIQRTEQGDSAMYLCASSRQGIKHEKLFFGSGTQLSVL.

This clonotype came up a few times. The genes are TRBV4-2 and TRBJ2-1, with 10 bases that match TRBD2. CDR3 size: 17 residues. The V and J ends lost 0 bases and 4 bases, in that order; junction bases with no gene match: 6. Germline V gene sequence: CDR1 LGHNA, CDR2 YNFKEQ. This chain's CDR3 is CASSQDPTSGAYNEQFF. In DNA, the CDR3 is TGTGCCAGCAGCCAAGACCCTACTAGCGGGGCTTACAATGAGCAGTTCTTC.

The V call is TRBV19, the J call TRBJ1-1; possibly TRBD1 for D (6 bases). The germline CDR1 and CDR2 sequences are LNHDA and SQIVND (reference sequence). The germline V and J ends were trimmed by 5 bases and 2 bases, with 15 bases remaining between them. This CDR3 has 15 residues. The CDR3 sequence: CASSGGQTSNTEAFF. For the CDR3, the DNA is TGTGCCAGTAGTGGGGGGCAGACATCCAACACTGAAGCTTTCTTT.

Many counts were recorded for this clonotype. The rearrangement links TRBV7-2 to TRBJ2-3; weak D call: TRBD1 (5 bases). The germline gives CDR1 SGHTA, CDR2 FQGNSA. The CDR3 totals 13 residues. V shed 1 base and J shed 6 bases, with 8 bases lying between them. This chain's CDR3 is CASSLGRADTQYF. The CDR3 DNA is TGTGCCAGCAGCTTAGGCAGGGCGGATACGCAGTATTTT.

There are a few counts of this clonotype. The chain is built from TRBV27 and TRBJ2-7; D is unresolved. Germline CDR1 is MNHEY and CDR2 is SMNVEV (reference sequence). CDR3 length: 14 residues. V lost 5 bases and J lost 2, with 13 bases in between. The CDR3 DNA follows: TGTGCCAGCAGTCGGTCACAGCCGCCCTACGAGCAGTACTTC. Amino acids: CASSRSQPPYEQYF.

This clonotype showed up just a few times. The rearrangement links TRBV12-3 or TRBV12-4 to TRBJ2-2; D possibly matches TRBD1 or TRBD2 (6 bases each). Trimming shortened V by 3 bases and J by 7 bases, and 9 bases separated the two germline ends. The CDR3 sequence is 13 residues long. The CDR3 nucleotides read TGTGCCAGCAGTTTTAGGGGGGTCGGGGAGCTGTTTTTT. Amino acids: CASSFRGVGELFF.